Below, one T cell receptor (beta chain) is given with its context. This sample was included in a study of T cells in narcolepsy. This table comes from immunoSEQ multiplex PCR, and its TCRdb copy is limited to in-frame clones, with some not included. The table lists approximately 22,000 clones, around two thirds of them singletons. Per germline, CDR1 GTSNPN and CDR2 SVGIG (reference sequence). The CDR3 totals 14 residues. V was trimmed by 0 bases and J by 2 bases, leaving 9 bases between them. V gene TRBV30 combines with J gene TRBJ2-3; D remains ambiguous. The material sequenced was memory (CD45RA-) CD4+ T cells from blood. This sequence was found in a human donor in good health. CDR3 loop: CAWSVLGYTDTQYF. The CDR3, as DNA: TGTGCCTGGAGTGTACTTGGGTACACAGATACGCAGTATTTT.